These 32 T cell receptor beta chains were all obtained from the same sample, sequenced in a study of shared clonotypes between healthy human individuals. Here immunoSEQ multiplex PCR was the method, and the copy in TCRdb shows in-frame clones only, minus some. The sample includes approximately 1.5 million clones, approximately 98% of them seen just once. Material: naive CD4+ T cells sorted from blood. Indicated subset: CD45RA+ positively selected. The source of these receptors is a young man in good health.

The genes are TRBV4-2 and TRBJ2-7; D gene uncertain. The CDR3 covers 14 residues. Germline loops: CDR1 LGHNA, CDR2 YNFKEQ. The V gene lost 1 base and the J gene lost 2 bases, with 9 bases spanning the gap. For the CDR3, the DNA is TGTGCCAGCAGCCAAGGAATTGGAGCCTACGAGCAGTACTTC. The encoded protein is CASSQGIGAYEQYF.

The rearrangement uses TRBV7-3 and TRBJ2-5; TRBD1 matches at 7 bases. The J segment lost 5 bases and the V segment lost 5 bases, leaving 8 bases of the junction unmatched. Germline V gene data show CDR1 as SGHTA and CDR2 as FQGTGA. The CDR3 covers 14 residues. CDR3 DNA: TGTGCCAGCAGCCCCGAGGGGGCTTGGGAGACCCAGTACTTC. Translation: CASSPEGAWETQYF.

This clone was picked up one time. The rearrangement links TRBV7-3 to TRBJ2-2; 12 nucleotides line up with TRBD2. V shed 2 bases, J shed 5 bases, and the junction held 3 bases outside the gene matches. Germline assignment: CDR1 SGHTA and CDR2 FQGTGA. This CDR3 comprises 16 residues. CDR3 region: CASSLLGLAGTGELFF. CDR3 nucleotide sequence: TGTGCCAGCAGCTTACTTGGACTAGCGGGAACCGGGGAGCTGTTTTTT.

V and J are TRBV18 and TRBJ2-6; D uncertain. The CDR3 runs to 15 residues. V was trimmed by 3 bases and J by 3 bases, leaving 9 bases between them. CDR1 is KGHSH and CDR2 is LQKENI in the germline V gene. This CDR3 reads CASSPTLGGANVLTF. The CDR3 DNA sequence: TGTGCCAGCTCACCGACCCTAGGTGGGGCCAACGTCCTGACTTTC. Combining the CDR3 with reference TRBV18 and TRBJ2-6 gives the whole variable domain NAGVMQNPRHLVRRRGQEARLRCSPMKGHSHVYWYRQLPEEGLKFMVYLQKENIIDESGMPKERFSAEFPKEGPSILRIQQVVRGDSAAYFCASSPTLGGANVLTFGAGSRLTVL.

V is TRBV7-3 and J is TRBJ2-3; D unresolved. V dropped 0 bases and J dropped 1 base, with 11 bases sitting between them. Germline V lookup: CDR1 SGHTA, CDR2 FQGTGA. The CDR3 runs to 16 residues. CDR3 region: CASSLTGTPRTDTQYF. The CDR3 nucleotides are TGTGCCAGCAGCTTAACTGGAACTCCACGCACAGATACGCAGTATTTT.

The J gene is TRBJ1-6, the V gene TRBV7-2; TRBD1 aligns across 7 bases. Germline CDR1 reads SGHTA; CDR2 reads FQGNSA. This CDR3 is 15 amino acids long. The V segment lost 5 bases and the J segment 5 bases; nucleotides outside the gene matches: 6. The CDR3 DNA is TGTGCCAGCAGCCCCCAAACAGGGGATAATTCACCCCTCCACTTT. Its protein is CASSPQTGDNSPLHF. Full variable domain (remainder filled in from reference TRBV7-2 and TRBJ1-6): GAGVSQSPSNKVTEKGKDVELRCDPISGHTALYWYRQSLGQGLEFLIYFQGNSAPDKSGLPSDRFSAERTGGSVSTLTIQRTQQEDSAVYLCASSPQTGDNSPLHFGNGTRLTVT.

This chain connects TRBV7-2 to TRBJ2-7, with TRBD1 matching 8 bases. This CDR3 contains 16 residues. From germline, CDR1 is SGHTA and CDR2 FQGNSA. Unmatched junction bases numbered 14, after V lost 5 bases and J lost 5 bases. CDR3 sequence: CASSRVGAGGKHEQYF. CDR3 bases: TGTGCCAGCAGCCGTGTGGGGGCAGGGGGCAAGCACGAGCAGTACTTC.

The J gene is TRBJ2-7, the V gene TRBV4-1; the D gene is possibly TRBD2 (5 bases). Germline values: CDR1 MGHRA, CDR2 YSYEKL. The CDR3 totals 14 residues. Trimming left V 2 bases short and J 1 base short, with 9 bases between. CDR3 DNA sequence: TGCGCCAGCAGCCAACCAGGACTTTCCTACGAGCAGTACTTC. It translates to CASSQPGLSYEQYF.

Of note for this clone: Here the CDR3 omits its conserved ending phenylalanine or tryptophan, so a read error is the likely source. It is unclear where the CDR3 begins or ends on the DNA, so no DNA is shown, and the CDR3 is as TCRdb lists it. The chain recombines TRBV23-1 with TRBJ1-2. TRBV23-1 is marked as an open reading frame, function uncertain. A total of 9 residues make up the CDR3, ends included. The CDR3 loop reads CASSPRGRV.

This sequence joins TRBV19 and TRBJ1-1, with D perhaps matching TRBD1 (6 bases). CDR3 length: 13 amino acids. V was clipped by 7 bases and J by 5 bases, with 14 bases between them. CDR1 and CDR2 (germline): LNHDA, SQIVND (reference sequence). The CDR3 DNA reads TGTGCCAGTACGTGGGGGGCTGATACTGAAGCTTTCTTT. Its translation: CASTWGADTEAFF.

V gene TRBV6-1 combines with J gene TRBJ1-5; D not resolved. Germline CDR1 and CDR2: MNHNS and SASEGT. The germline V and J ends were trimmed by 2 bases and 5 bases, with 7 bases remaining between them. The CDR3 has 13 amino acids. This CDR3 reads CASSEFRDQPQHF. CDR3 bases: TGTGCCAGCAGTGAATTTAGGGATCAGCCCCAGCATTTT.

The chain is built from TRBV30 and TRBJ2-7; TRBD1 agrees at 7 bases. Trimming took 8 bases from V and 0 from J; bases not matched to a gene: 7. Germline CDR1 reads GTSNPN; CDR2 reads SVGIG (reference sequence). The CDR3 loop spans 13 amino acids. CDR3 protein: CAGSRDSSYEQYF. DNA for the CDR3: TGTGCCGGCAGCCGGGACAGCTCCTACGAGCAGTACTTC.

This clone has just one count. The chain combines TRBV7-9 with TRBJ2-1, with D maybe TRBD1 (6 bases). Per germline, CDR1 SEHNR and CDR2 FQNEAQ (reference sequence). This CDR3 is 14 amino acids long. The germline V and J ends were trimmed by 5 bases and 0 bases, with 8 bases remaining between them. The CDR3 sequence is CASSPGDSYNEQFF. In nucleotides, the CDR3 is TGTGCCAGCAGCCCAGGGGACTCCTACAATGAGCAGTTCTTC.

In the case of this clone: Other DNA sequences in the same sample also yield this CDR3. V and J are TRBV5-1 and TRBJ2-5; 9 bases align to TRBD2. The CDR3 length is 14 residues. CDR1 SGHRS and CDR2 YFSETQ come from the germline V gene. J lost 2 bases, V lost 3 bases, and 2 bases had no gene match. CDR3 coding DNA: TGCGCCAGCAGCTCGACTAGCGGACAAGAGACCCAGTACTTC. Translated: CASSSTSGQETQYF.

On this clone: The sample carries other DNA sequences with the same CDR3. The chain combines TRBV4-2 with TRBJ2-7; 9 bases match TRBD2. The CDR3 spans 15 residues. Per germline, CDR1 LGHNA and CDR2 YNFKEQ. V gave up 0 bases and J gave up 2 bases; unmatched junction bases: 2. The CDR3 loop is CASSQELAGTYEQYF. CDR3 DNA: TGTGCCAGCAGCCAAGAGCTAGCGGGGACCTACGAGCAGTACTTC.

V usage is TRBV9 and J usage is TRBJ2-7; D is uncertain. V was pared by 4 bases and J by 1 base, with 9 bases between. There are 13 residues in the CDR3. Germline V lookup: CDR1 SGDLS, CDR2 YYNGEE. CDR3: CASSSSPSYEQYF. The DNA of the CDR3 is TGTGCCAGCAGCTCATCACCATCCTACGAGCAGTACTTC.

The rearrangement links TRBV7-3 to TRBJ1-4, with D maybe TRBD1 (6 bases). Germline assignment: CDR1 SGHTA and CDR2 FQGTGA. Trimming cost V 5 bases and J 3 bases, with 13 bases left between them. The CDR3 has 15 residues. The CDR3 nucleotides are TGTGCCAGCAGCCGAACAGGGCGGTCTAATGAAAAACTGTTTTTT. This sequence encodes CASSRTGRSNEKLFF.

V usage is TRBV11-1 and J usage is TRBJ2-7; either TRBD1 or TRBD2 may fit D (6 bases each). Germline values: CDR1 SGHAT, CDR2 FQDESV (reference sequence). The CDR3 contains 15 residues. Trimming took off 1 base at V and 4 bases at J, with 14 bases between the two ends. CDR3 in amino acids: CASSLGGASPYEQYF. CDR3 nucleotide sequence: TGTGCCAGCAGCTTAGGGGGGGCGTCCCCTTACGAGCAGTACTTC.

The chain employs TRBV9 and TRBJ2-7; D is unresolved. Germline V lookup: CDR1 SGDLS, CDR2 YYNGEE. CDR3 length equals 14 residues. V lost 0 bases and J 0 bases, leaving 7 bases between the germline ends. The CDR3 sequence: CASSVESPSYEQYF. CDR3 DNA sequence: TGTGCCAGCAGCGTAGAATCACCCTCCTACGAGCAGTACTTC.

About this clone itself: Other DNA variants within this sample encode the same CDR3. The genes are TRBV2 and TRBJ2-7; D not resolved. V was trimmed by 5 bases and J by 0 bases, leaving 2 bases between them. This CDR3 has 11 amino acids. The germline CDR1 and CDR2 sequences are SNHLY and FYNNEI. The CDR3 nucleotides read TGTGCCAGCAGTTACTCCTACGAGCAGTACTTC. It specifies CASSYSYEQYF.

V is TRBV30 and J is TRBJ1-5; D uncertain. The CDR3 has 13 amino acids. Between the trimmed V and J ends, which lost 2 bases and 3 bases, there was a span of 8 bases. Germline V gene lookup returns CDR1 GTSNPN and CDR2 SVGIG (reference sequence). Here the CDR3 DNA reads TGTGCCTGGAGTCGGCCTGCCAATCAGCCCCAGCATTTT. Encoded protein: CAWSRPANQPQHF.

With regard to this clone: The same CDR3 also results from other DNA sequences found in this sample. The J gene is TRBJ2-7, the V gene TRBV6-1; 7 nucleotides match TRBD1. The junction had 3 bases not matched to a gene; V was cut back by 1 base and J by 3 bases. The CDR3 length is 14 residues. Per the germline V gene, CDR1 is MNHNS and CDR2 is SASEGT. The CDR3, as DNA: TGTGCCAGCAGTGAAGGTCCAGGGGGCTACGAGCAGTACTTC. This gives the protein CASSEGPGGYEQYF.

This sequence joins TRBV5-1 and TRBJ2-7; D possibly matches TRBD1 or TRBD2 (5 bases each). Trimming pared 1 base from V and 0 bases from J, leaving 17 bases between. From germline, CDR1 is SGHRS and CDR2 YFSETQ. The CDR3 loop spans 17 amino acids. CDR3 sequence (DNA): TGCGCCAGCAGCTTGTTAGACCGGGACGGACTCTCCTACGAGCAGTACTTC. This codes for CASSLLDRDGLSYEQYF.

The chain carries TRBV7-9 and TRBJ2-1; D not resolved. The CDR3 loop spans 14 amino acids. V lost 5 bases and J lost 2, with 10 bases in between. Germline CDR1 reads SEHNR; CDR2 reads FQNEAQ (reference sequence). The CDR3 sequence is CASSTPPTYNEQFF. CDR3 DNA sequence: TGTGCCAGCAGCACCCCCCCAACCTACAATGAGCAGTTCTTC.

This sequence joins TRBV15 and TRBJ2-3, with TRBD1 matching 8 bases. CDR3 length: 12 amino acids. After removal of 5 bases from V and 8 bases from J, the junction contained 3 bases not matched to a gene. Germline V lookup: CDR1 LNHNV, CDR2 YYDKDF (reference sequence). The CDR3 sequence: CATSYDRGTQYF. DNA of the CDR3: TGTGCCACCAGCTACGACAGGGGTACGCAGTATTTT.

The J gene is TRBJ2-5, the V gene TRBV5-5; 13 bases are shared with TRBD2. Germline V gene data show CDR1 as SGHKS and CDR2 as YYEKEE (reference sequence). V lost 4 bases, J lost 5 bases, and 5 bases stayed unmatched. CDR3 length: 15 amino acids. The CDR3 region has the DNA TGTGCCAGCAGCAGCCGGACTAGCGGGAGTGAGACCCAGTACTTC. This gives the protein CASSSRTSGSETQYF.

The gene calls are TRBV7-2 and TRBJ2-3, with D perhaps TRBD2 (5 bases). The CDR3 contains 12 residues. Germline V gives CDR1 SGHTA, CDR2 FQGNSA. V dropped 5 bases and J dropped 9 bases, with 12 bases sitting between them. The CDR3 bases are TGTGCCAGCAGCCTCGACTGGGAGACGCAGTATTTT. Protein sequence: CASSLDWETQYF.

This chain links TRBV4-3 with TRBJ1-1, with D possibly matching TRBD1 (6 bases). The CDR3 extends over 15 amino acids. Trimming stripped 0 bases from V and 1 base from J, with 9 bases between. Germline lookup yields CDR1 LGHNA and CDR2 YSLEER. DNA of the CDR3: TGCGCCAGCAGCCAAGATAGGGGACAGAACACTGAAGCTTTCTTT. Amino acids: CASSQDRGQNTEAFF.

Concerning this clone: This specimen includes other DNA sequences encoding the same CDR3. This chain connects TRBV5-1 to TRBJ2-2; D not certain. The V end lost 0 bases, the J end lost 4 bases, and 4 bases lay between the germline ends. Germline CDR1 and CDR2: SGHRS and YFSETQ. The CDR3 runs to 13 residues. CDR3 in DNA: TGCGCCAGCAGCTTGGGTTCCACCGGGGAGCTGTTTTTT. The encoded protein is CASSLGSTGELFF.

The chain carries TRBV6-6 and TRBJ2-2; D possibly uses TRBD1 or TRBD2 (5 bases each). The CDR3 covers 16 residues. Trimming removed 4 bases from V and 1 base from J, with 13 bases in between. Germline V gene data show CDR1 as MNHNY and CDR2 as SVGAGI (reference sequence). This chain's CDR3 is CASSFRPGRNTGELFF. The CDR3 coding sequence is TGTGCCAGCAGTTTCAGACCGGGACGGAACACCGGGGAGCTGTTTTTT.

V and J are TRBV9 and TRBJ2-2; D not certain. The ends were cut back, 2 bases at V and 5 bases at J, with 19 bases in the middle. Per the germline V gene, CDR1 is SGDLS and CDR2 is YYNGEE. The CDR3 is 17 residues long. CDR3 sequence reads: CASSVNEVGKSTGELFF. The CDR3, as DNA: TGTGCCAGCAGCGTGAATGAGGTGGGGAAAAGTACCGGGGAGCTGTTTTTT.

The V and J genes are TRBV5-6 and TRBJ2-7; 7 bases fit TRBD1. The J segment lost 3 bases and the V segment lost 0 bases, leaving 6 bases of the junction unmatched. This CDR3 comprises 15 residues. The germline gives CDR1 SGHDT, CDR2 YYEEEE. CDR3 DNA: TGTGCCAGCAGCTTGGGTCCGGGACAGATCTACGAGCAGTACTTC. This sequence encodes CASSLGPGQIYEQYF.